The sequence of this T cell receptor (beta chain) was determined in a study of Graves' ophthalmopathy and Graves' hyperthyroidism. Scientists amplified the TCR beta CDR3 regions from RNA transcripts. HTBI primers served in a first-round RT-PCR, which a second-round multiplex PCR followed. TCRdb reprocessed the multiplex PCR reads via MiXCR and lists one record per CDR3 protein. This repertoire shows almost 750,000 distinct CDR3 sequences, 40% found once; its top ten account for roughly 45%. The CDR3 loop spans 14 amino acids. V gave up 1 base and J gave up 2 bases, with 9 bases separating them. The germline V gene encodes CDR1 SEHNR and CDR2 FQNEAQ (reference sequence). This clonotype was seen repeatedly, ten times or more.

The sequence came from an adult man with Graves' ophthalmopathy. Sequenced: peripheral blood. V is TRBV7-9 and J is TRBJ2-7; D call uncertain. The CDR3 loop reads CASSLGRRTYEQYF. CDR3 nucleotides: TGTGCCAGCAGCTTAGGGCGGAGAACCTACGAGCAGTACTTC. The full variable domain, rest sourced from reference TRBV7-9 and TRBJ2-7, is DTGVSQNPRHKITKRGQNVTFRCDPISEHNRLYWYRQTLGQGPEFLTYFQNEAQLEKSRLLSDRFSAERPKGSFSTLEIQRTEQGDSAMYLCASSLGRRTYEQYFGPGTRLTVT.